A selection of T cell receptor beta chains follows, all from one sample in a study of blood T cells in healthy people across ages. TCRdb analysed the 5' RACE reads with MiXCR anew, one entry per CDR3 protein. The data hold about a million distinct CDR3 sequences, with around two fifths observed a single time. Input material: blood. The source of these receptors is a man between 18 and 29 years old in good health. Both conserved end residues are part of each CDR3. D genes are given only for firm matches. Expanded clones are given a class, and other clones once, few, many or no size at all.

V	J	D	size	DNA	CDR3
TRBV9	TRBJ1-5	.	.	TGTGCCAGCAGCGGGTCCAGGGGCAATCAGCCCCAGCATTTT	CASSGSRGNQPQHF
TRBV9	TRBJ2-1	TRBD2	once	TGCGCCAGCAGCGTAGCTTGGGCTAGCGGGGGGAATGAGCAGTTCTTC	CASSVAWASGGNEQFF
TRBV7-9	TRBJ1-2	TRBD1	.	TGTGCCAGCAGCACTTGGACAGGGCATAACTATGGCTACACCTTC	CASSTWTGHNYGYTF
TRBV20-1	TRBJ2-1	.	.	TGCAGTGCTAGAGATGAGGGCGGGGCACTTTACAATGAGCAGTTCTTC	CSARDEGGALYNEQFF
TRBV9	TRBJ1-2	TRBD1	.	TGTGCCAGCAGCGGACAGGGTTACTATGGCTGCACCTTC	CASSGQGYYGCTF
TRBV12-3/TRBV12-4	TRBJ1-5	.	.	TGTGCCAGCAGCCTATATCCCGGGGGGCGGAATCAGCCCCAGCATTTT	CASSLYPGGRNQPQHF
TRBV29-1	TRBJ1-1	TRBD1	.	TGCAGCGGTACCGACAGGGACACTGAAGCTTTCTTT	CSGTDRDTEAFF
TRBV27	TRBJ1-6	TRBD1	.	TGTGCCAGCAGTGTTGAGGGGGCCTATTCACCCCTCCACTTT	CASSVEGAYSPLHF
TRBV3-1	TRBJ2-5	TRBD1	.	TGTGCCAGCAGCCAAGCCGGACAGGACGTACAAGAGACCCAGTACTTC	CASSQAGQDVQETQYF
TRBV7-2	TRBJ1-6	.	.	TGTGCCAGCAGTCAGACACCCAGCTCCTATAATTCACCCCTCCACTTT	CASSQTPSSYNSPLHF
TRBV4-1	TRBJ2-1	.	many	TGCGCCAGCAGCGACCGAGTGGATGAGCAGTTCTTC	CASSDRVDEQFF
TRBV4-2	TRBJ2-7	.	.	TGTGCCAGCAGCCATCTGGACAGCTACGAGCAGTACTTC	CASSHLDSYEQYF
TRBV29-1	TRBJ2-1	.	.	TGCAGTGTTGGGCCCCTCCTGGATGAGCAGTTCTTC	CSVGPLLDEQFF
TRBV20-1	TRBJ2-2	.	.	TGCAGTGCCCCAGACCCGTGGCGGAACACCGGGGAGCTGTTTTTT	CSAPDPWRNTGELFF
TRBV7-6	TRBJ2-1	.	.	TGTGCCAGCAGCTCCGGGACCGTTAGAGTGTTCTTC	CASSSGTVRVFF